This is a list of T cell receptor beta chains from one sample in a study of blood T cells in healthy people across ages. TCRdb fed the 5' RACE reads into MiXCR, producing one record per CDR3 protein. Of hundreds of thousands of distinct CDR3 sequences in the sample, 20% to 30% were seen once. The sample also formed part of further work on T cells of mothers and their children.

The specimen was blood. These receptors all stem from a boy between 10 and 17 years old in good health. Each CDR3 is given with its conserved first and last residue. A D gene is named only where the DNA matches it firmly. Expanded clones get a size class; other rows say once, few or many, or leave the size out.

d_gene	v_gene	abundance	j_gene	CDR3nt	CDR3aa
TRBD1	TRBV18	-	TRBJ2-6	TGTGCCAGCTCCCCTACAGGGGCGATTGGGGCCAACGTCCTGACTTTC	CASSPTGAIGANVLTF
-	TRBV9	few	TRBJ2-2	TGTGCCAGCAGCGTAGAGGGGGGCTGGAGGAACACCGGGGAGCTGTTTTTT	CASSVEGGWRNTGELFF
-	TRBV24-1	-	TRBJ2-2	TGTGCCACCAGTTCGTTCACCGGGGAGCTGTTTTTT	CATSSFTGELFF
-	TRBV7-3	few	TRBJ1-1	TGTGCCAGCAGCTCGGCGGACATCCACACTGAAGCTTTCTTT	CASSSADIHTEAFF
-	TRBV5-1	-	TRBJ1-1	TGCGCCAGCAGCTCCTACGAAGGGACTGAAGCTTTCTTT	CASSSYEGTEAFF
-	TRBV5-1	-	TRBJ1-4	TGCGCCAGCAGCACCGATGGAAAACTGTTTTTT	CASSTDGKLFF
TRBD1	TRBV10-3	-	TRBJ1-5	TGTGCCATCAGTTCCCCACGGACAGGGACGGGTCAGCCCCAGCATTTT	CAISSPRTGTGQPQHF
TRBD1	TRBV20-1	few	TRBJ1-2	TGCAGTGCTTCTTCCGGGACAGGGAATGGCTACACCTTC	CSASSGTGNGYTF
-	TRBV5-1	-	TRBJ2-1	TGCGCCAGCAGCTTCGGGGACCGTTACAATGAGCAGTTCTTC	CASSFGDRYNEQFF
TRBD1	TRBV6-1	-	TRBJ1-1	TGTGCCAGCTCCCTCGACAGGGAACTGGGGGAAGCTTTCTTT	CASSLDRELGEAFF
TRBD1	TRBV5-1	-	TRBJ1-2	TGCGCCAGCAGCTTGGCGGGACAGGGATCTCCCTATGGCTACACCTTC	CASSLAGQGSPYGYTF
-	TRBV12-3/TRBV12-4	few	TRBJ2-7	TGTGCCAGCAGTGTCCGGGCAGGGCCATCCTACGAGCAGTACTTC	CASSVRAGPSYEQYF
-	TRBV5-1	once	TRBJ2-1	TGCGCCAGCAGCTTGGAGTGGGGAACCTACAATGAGCAGTTCTTC	CASSLEWGTYNEQFF
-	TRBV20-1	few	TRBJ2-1	TGCAGTGCTAGATCTCTAGTCAGAACCTACAATGAGCAGTTCTTC	CSARSLVRTYNEQFF
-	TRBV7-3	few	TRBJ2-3	TGTGCCAGCAGCATCCGTCCGGGTTACACAGATACGCAGTATTTT	CASSIRPGYTDTQYF
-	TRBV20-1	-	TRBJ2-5	TGCAGTGCTAGAGTGACTATCCAAGAGACCCAGTACTTC	CSARVTIQETQYF
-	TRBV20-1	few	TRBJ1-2	TGCAGTGCTAAACCCCGTTGGGGGATGGACTATGGCTACACCTTC	CSAKPRWGMDYGYTF
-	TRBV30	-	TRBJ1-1	TGTGCCTGGGCAGTGAACACTGAAGCTCTCTTT	CAWAVNTEALF
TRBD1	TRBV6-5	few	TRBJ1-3	TGTGCCAGCAGTTATCGCAGGGGGCGGTCTGGAAACACCATATATTTT	CASSYRRGRSGNTIYF
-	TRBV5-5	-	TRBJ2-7	TGTGCCAGCAGCCGCCCCCGGAGCGAGCAGTACTTC	CASSRPRSEQYF
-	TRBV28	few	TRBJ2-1	TGTGCCAGCAGCTTCCGAGCCTACCTTGACTACAATGAGCAGTTCTTC	CASSFRAYLDYNEQFF
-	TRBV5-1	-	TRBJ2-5	TGCGCCAGCAGCTTGGTGGTCCAAGAGACCCAGTACTTC	CASSLVVQETQYF
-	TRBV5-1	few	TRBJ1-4	TGCGCCAGCAGCTTGGTGGTGCGGGGGCGGTCTAATGAAAAACTGTTTTTT	CASSLVVRGRSNEKLFF
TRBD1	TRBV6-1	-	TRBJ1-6	TGTGCCAGCAGCCCTCGTTCAGGGGGCACTAATTCACCCCTCCACTTT	CASSPRSGGTNSPLHF
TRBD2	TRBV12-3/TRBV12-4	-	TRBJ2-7	TGTGCCAGCAGTTTCTGGATAGCGGGGCGCTACGAGCAGTACTTC	CASSFWIAGRYEQYF
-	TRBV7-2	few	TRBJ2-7	TGTGCCAGCAGCTTATCCCGGACCAGCTACGAGCAGTACTTC	CASSLSRTSYEQYF
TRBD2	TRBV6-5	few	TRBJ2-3	TGTGCCAGCAGTTACGGACGGGGGGGGCGAGATACGCAGTATTTT	CASSYGRGGRDTQYF
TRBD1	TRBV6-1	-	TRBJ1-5	TGTGCCAGCAGGAGACAGGGTAGAGAGCCCCAGCATTTT	CASRRQGREPQHF
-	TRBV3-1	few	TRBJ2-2	TGTGCCAGCAGCACCGGGACGACGAACACCGGGGAGCTGTTTTTT	CASSTGTTNTGELFF
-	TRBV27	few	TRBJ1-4	TGTGCCAGCAGTACCGGGACAAACCTGGGTGAAAAACTGTTTTTT	CASSTGTNLGEKLFF
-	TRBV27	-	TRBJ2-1	TGTGCCAGCAGTTTCCAACACGGGGGTAGAGTTAATGAGCAGTTCTTC	CASSFQHGGRVNEQFF
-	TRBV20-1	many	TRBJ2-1	TGCAGTGGAGGGGGATCGGCGTATGAGCAGTTCTTC	CSGGGSAYEQFF
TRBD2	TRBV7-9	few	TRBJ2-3	TGTGCCAGCAGCTCCCGGACTGGTAGCGGGGGTGATACGCAGTATTTT	CASSSRTGSGGDTQYF